This record covers a single T cell receptor beta chain. Its target is not known. The protocol was immunoSEQ multiplex PCR, while the TCRdb copy is restricted to in-frame clones and leaves out a portion. The sample contains approximately 110,000 clones, more than 85% of which appear only once. Germline V CDR1 and CDR2: SEHNR, FQNEAQ (reference sequence). This CDR3 spans 16 amino acids. V was cut by 5 bases and J by 0 bases, with 17 bases left in between. This record comes from a study of T cell responses to AZD1222 COVID-19 vaccine. Broader study findings: Baseline seropositivity occurred in only six AZD1222 recipients. White British donors predominated, females outnumbered males, and clonal diversity was possibly underestimated.

This receptor was obtained from an adult in good health. This specimen consisted of peripheral blood, obtained on day 0 of AZD1222 vaccination. The chain has TRBV7-9 and TRBJ2-7; the D gene is possibly TRBD2 (6 bases). CDR3 DNA: TGTGCCAGCAGCCCACGGGGACTGGCGAGCTCCTACGAGCAGTACTTC. This gives the protein CASSPRGLASSYEQYF.